The 26 T cell receptor beta chains presented below share a single source sample, sequenced in a study of blood T cell repertoires in COVID-19. Measured with immunoSEQ multiplex PCR; TCRdb has only the in-frame clones, and not every one. This repertoire shows about 73,000 clones, more than 90% found once; its top ten account for 16%. Sequencing used peripheral blood. These TCRs come from a woman older than 75 with active or convalescent COVID-19.

This clone was counted a single time. V is TRBV11-1 and J is TRBJ2-7; 7 bases align to TRBD1. CDR1 and CDR2 (germline): SGHAT, FQDESV (reference sequence). The CDR3 is made up of 14 amino acids. The V gene end was trimmed by 2 bases and the J gene end by 2 bases; junction bases not matched to a gene: 3. The CDR3 loop reads CASSLKGAPYEQYF. The CDR3 region has the DNA TGTGCCAGCAGCTTAAAGGGGGCGCCCTACGAGCAGTACTTC.

This rearrangement joins TRBV19 to TRBJ2-1; the D gene is possibly TRBD2 (6 bases). This CDR3 has 14 residues. The ends were cut back, 4 bases at V and 6 bases at J, with 13 bases in the middle. The germline V gene encodes CDR1 LNHDA and CDR2 SQIVND (reference sequence). This chain's CDR3 is CASSKGEVGNEQFF. The CDR3 region has the DNA TGTGCCAGTAGTAAAGGGGAGGTTGGCAATGAGCAGTTCTTC. Complete variable domain (other parts from reference TRBV19 and TRBJ2-1): DGGITQSPKYLFRKEGQNVTLSCEQNLNHDAMYWYRQDPGQGLRLIYYSQIVNDFQKGDIAEGYSVSREKKESFPLTVTSAQKNPTAFYLCASSKGEVGNEQFFGPGTRLTVL.

The chain couples TRBV6-5 to TRBJ1-5; D is uncertain. CDR3 length equals 15 residues. Germline CDR1 MNHEY, CDR2 SVGAGI. V gave up 7 bases and J gave up 0 bases, with 13 bases separating them. The CDR3 reads CASKDTDFSNQPQHF. For the CDR3, the DNA is TGTGCCAGCAAAGACACGGATTTTAGCAATCAGCCCCAGCATTTT.

The chain recombines TRBV7-2 with TRBJ1-4; 7 bases fit TRBD1. J gave up 0 bases and V 4 bases, and 5 bases lay outside the gene matches. This CDR3 contains 16 residues. CDR1 SGHTA and CDR2 FQGNSA come from the germline V gene. The chain's CDR3 is CASSWDRPTTNEKLFF. DNA of the CDR3: TGTGCCAGCAGCTGGGACAGACCTACAACTAATGAAAAACTGTTTTTT.

In its sample, this clone was seen once. The chain links TRBV19 to TRBJ1-1; D is undetermined. The CDR3 is 13 residues long. CDR1 LNHDA and CDR2 SQIVND come from the germline V gene (reference sequence). V was cut by 3 bases and J by 3 bases, with 8 bases left in between. CDR3 protein: CASSMYRDTEAFF. The CDR3 coding sequence is TGTGCCAGTAGTATGTACAGAGACACTGAAGCTTTCTTT. Based on the CDR3 plus reference TRBV19 and TRBJ1-1, the full variable domain is DGGITQSPKYLFRKEGQNVTLSCEQNLNHDAMYWYRQDPGQGLRLIYYSQIVNDFQKGDIAEGYSVSREKKESFPLTVTSAQKNPTAFYLCASSMYRDTEAFFGQGTRLTVV.

This rearrangement joins TRBV3-1 (or the pseudogene TRBV3-2) to TRBJ1-1, with 8 bases aligning to TRBD1. Germline assignment: CDR1 LGHDT and CDR2 YNNKEL (reference sequence). The CDR3 is 16 amino acids. The V gene end was trimmed by 2 bases and the J gene end by 0 bases; junction bases not matched to a gene: 5. The CDR3 is CASSQTTGVMNTEAFF. CDR3 coding DNA: TGTGCCAGCAGCCAAACGACAGGGGTTATGAACACTGAAGCTTTCTTT.

The rearrangement links TRBV2 to TRBJ2-2; D gene ambiguous. The CDR3 runs to 14 residues. Germline V CDR1 and CDR2: SNHLY, FYNNEI. Trimming removed 0 bases at V and 1 base at J, with 3 bases between. The CDR3 sequence is CASSEARNTGELFF. The CDR3, as DNA: TGTGCCAGCAGTGAAGCTAGGAACACCGGGGAGCTGTTTTTT.

This rearrangement joins TRBV21-1 to TRBJ2-5; TRBD2, as called in the table, went unchecked against the DNA. TRBV21-1 counts as a pseudogene. The length of the CDR3 is 16 residues. CDR3 loop: CASSKEASGGKETQYF. The DNA of the CDR3 is TGTGCCAGCAGCAAAGAAGCTAGCGGGGGTAAAGAGACCCAGTACTTC.

This chain uses TRBV2 with TRBJ1-5, with 7 positions matching TRBD1. The CDR3 has 14 residues. V was pared by 6 bases and J by 4 bases, with 6 bases of the junction left unmatched. CDR1 is SNHLY and CDR2 is FYNNEI in the germline V gene. CDR3 sequence: CASRDRQGNQPQHF. For the CDR3, the DNA is TGTGCCAGCAGGGACCGACAGGGAAATCAGCCCCAGCATTTT.

This clone was found once. The chain recombines TRBV4-3 with TRBJ2-7; 8 bases fit TRBD1. Losses at the gene ends were 5 bases for V and 3 bases for J; bases not matched to a gene: 12. The CDR3 loop spans 16 amino acids. From germline, CDR1 is LGHNA and CDR2 YSLEER. DNA of the CDR3: TGCGCCAGCAGCACCACTTATGGACAGGGCGTCTACGAGCAGTACTTC. Translated: CASSTTYGQGVYEQYF.

The rearrangement uses TRBV27 and TRBJ2-1; D is possibly TRBD2 (7 bases). In germline, CDR1 is MNHEY, CDR2 SMNVEV (reference sequence). V was pared by 8 bases and J by 7 bases, with 12 bases between. This CDR3 region has 12 residues. CDR3 nucleotides: TGTGCCAGCGGGGGGGCAAGGAATGAGCAGTTCTTC. Protein: CASGGARNEQFF.

V usage is TRBV28 and J usage is TRBJ1-5; 7 bases line up with TRBD1. V was clipped by 2 bases and J by 7 bases; unmatched bases: 2. From germline, CDR1 is MDHEN and CDR2 SYDVKM. This CDR3 spans 13 amino acids. As DNA, the CDR3 is TGTGCCAGCAGTTTAGACAGGGACCAGCCCCAGCATTTT. Protein: CASSLDRDQPQHF.

This chain connects TRBV6-2 or TRBV6-3 to TRBJ2-7; D possibly corresponds to TRBD1 (6 bases). The germline V gene encodes CDR1 MNHEY and CDR2 SVGEGT. Trimming shortened V by 2 bases and J by 3 bases, and 8 bases separated the two germline ends. The CDR3 totals 13 residues. Written as DNA, the CDR3 is TGTGCCAGCAGTTACGACAGGAGCTACGAGCAGTACTTC. Translation: CASSYDRSYEQYF.

CDR3 protein: CASSSGQGNQPQHF. The CDR3 DNA sequence: TGTGCCAGCAGCTCGGGACAGGGGAATCAGCCCCAGCATTTT. The chain recombines TRBV9 with TRBJ1-5; 10 bases map to TRBD1. Germline-derived CDR1 and CDR2 are SGDLS and YYNGEE. The CDR3 sequence is 14 residues long. V was pared by 4 bases and J by 4 bases, with 2 bases of the junction left unmatched.

The V call is TRBV4-2, the J call TRBJ2-1; 9 nucleotides align to TRBD2. This CDR3 has 16 amino acids. Germline CDR1 and CDR2: LGHNA and YNFKEQ. Germline trimming cut 0 bases from V and 7 bases from J; bases unmatched to any gene: 7. The DNA for the CDR3 is TGTGCCAGCAGCCAAGATTACGGCGGGGGGGTAAATGAGCAGTTCTTC. It is translated as CASSQDYGGGVNEQFF.

A single count supports this clone. The rearrangement uses TRBV5-1 and TRBJ2-3; 7 positions agree with TRBD2. The CDR3 has 14 amino acids. Trimming removed 4 bases from V and 4 bases from J; junction bases left unmatched: 6. Germline assignment: CDR1 SGHRS and CDR2 YFSETQ. The CDR3 sequence: CASSPGLVADTQYF. The CDR3 DNA sequence: TGCGCCAGCAGCCCCGGACTAGTTGCAGATACGCAGTATTTT. Full variable domain (rest looked up from reference TRBV5-1 and TRBJ2-3): KAGVTQTPRYLIKTRGQQVTLSCSPISGHRSVSWYQQTPGQGLQFLFEYFSETQRNKGNFPGRFSGRQFSNSRSEMNVSTLELGDSALYLCASSPGLVADTQYFGPGTRLTVL.

The chain joins TRBV5-4 to TRBJ2-5, with D perhaps TRBD2 (5 bases). Germline V gives CDR1 SGHNT, CDR2 YYREEE (reference sequence). The CDR3 contains 17 residues. V lost 0 bases to trimming and J lost 0 bases, with 15 bases between them. The CDR3 region has the DNA TGTGCCAGCAGCTTGGGAGCGGAGTGGGAGAACCAAGAGACCCAGTACTTC. Its protein is CASSLGAEWENQETQYF.

The count of this clone is one. The V call is TRBV19, the J call TRBJ2-3; TRBD2 is a possible D gene (5 bases). The CDR3 runs 13 residues. Germline values: CDR1 LNHDA, CDR2 SQIVND (reference sequence). V lost 5 bases and J 6 bases, leaving 12 bases between the germline ends. DNA of the CDR3: TGTGCCAGTAGTGAGCCCCGCGGGGATACGCAGTATTTT. Translated: CASSEPRGDTQYF.

This clone occurred once. The chain joins TRBV27 to TRBJ1-6, with D possibly TRBD1 on 6 matching bases. V was trimmed by 6 bases and J by 7 bases, leaving 19 bases between them. CDR1 is MNHEY, CDR2 SMNVEV, per germline (reference sequence). The CDR3 covers 16 residues. Here the CDR3 reads CASSRGYRVENSPLHF. DNA for the CDR3: TGTGCCAGCAGCCGGGGCTACAGGGTCGAGAATTCACCCCTCCACTTT.

The CDR3 DNA reads TGTGCCAGCAGCCTCCCCGGGACAACTCATTCACCCCTCCACTTT. This sequence encodes CASSLPGTTHSPLHF. V usage is TRBV5-4 and J usage is TRBJ1-6; D is perhaps TRBD1 (6 bases). Germline assignment: CDR1 SGHNT and CDR2 YYREEE (reference sequence). This CDR3 comprises 15 residues. With 4 bases removed from V and 8 bases from J, the gap between germline ends came to 16 bases.

This clone showed up just once. The V gene is TRBV28, the J gene TRBJ2-1; 9 bases match TRBD2. J was trimmed by 2 bases and V by 5 bases; bases with no gene match: 10. Germline CDR1 is MDHEN and CDR2 is SYDVKM. The CDR3 loop spans 17 amino acids. The CDR3 sequence is CASSPQPSGVPYNEQFF. The CDR3 DNA is TGTGCCAGCAGTCCTCAGCCTAGCGGGGTCCCCTACAATGAGCAGTTCTTC.

This clone was found once. The chain recombines TRBV6-5 with TRBJ1-1; D might be TRBD1 (5 bases). With 2 bases removed from V and 10 bases from J, the gap between germline ends came to 20 bases. CDR3 length: 15 residues. Looked up from germline, CDR1 is MNHEY and CDR2 is SVGAGI. CDR3 nucleotides: TGTGCCAGCAGTTACGCTGATCGGGGGAGCCCCTTAGCTTTCTTT. Protein: CASSYADRGSPLAFF.

J is TRBJ2-1 and V is TRBV5-1; 7 positions match TRBD1. The CDR3 extends over 15 amino acids. Germline loops: CDR1 SGHRS, CDR2 YFSETQ. Losses at the gene ends were 4 bases for V and 5 bases for J; bases not matched to a gene: 9. The CDR3 bases are TGCGCCAGCAGCCCACCGGGACAGCGACACAATGAGCAGTTCTTC. Its protein product is CASSPPGQRHNEQFF. Drawing the rest from reference TRBV5-1 and TRBJ2-1, the complete variable domain is KAGVTQTPRYLIKTRGQQVTLSCSPISGHRSVSWYQQTPGQGLQFLFEYFSETQRNKGNFPGRFSGRQFSNSRSEMNVSTLELGDSALYLCASSPPGQRHNEQFFGPGTRLTVL.

This clone has a single count. The rearrangement links TRBV19 to TRBJ1-2, with 10 nucleotides matching TRBD1. With 4 bases clipped from V and 7 bases from J, the junction kept 6 bases outside the gene matches. The length of the CDR3 is 14 residues. CDR1 and CDR2 (germline): LNHDA, SQIVND (reference sequence). The DNA of the CDR3 is TGTGCCAGTAGTACGTCCGGGACAGGGGTTGGCTACACCTTC. Protein product: CASSTSGTGVGYTF.

The chain uses TRBV7-2 and TRBJ1-1, with a possible D match to TRBD1 (5 bases). CDR3 length equals 16 residues. The V end was cut by 5 bases, the J end by 1 base, with 17 bases between. Germline assignment: CDR1 SGHTA and CDR2 FQGNSA. In DNA form, the CDR3 reads TGTGCCAGCAGCCTCGTAGGGGTCCAAGGGAACACTGAAGCTTTCTTT. Translation gives CASSLVGVQGNTEAFF. The full variable domain, rest sourced from reference TRBV7-2 and TRBJ1-1, is GAGVSQSPSNKVTEKGKDVELRCDPISGHTALYWYRQSLGQGLEFLIYFQGNSAPDKSGLPSDRFSAERTGGSVSTLTIQRTQQEDSAVYLCASSLVGVQGNTEAFFGQGTRLTVV.

The chain is built from TRBV7-8 and TRBJ2-3; D may be TRBD2 (6 bases). V was clipped by 5 bases and J by 3 bases, with 18 bases between them. The germline gives CDR1 SGHVS, CDR2 FQNEAQ. This CDR3 contains 16 residues. The CDR3 region is CASSRRRAGITDTQYF. CDR3 DNA sequence: TGTGCCAGCAGCCGCCGTAGGGCGGGGATAACAGATACGCAGTATTTT.